The rows below give T cell receptor beta chains drawn from one sample of a study of PD-1 blockade in classical Hodgkin lymphoma. Repertoires were generated with immunoSEQ multiplex PCR, while TCRdb's copy carries only in-frame clones and drops some. Here the sample spans about 50,000 clones, around four fifths being singletons. Specimen: peripheral blood mononuclear cells (PBMCs), collected before the fourth cycle of nivolumab. The receptors were gathered from a human donor with classical Hodgkin lymphoma. CDR3s leave out the opening cysteine and the closing phenylalanine or tryptophan.

j_gene	v_gene	CDR3aa
TRBJ2-7	TRBV14	ASSRSGLRATYEQY
TRBJ1-1	TRBV11-3	ASILGQKGEAF
TRBJ1-2	TRBV7-2	ASSPEGLANYGYT
TRBJ2-2	TRBV6-4	ASSVEGNTGELF
TRBJ2-5	TRBV27	ASSLSAVARQTQY
TRBJ2-1	TRBV6-1	ASSPRGSSYNEQF
TRBJ1-1	TRBV7-6	ASSLAIRGQKGTEAF
TRBJ2-3	TRBV15	ATSTQGVPTDTQY
TRBJ1-1	TRBV30	AWRLVRLRGNTEAF
TRBJ2-1	TRBV9	ASSVSQGSGYNEQF
TRBJ1-2	TRBV28	ASSLPSQSGTGGYNYGYT
TRBJ2-5	TRBV7-2	ASSNAGLAGWETQY
TRBJ1-3	TRBV19	ASSVESSGNTIY
TRBJ1-3	TRBV6-6	ASLTAIGNTIY
TRBJ1-4	TRBV4-1	ASSQEGSYNEKLF
TRBJ1-1	TRBV11-2	ASSLGRAGNTEAF
TRBJ2-7	TRBV19	ASSSGFSYEQY
TRBJ2-3	TRBV19	ASRHHTGLAGGPTDTQY
TRBJ1-1	TRBV10-1	ASSEHRAMNTEAF
TRBJ2-5	TRBV5-6	ASTLAGGPGQTQY
TRBJ2-5	TRBV5-6	ASSLGQGWETQY
TRBJ1-2	TRBV29-1	SVTFPGTASLNYT
TRBJ1-1	TRBV9	ASSANPGELNTEAF
TRBJ1-1	TRBV18	ASSPRGGSNMNTEAF
TRBJ1-1	TRBV7-2	ASSLDGLNTEAF
TRBJ2-2	TRBV7-2	ASSFGLAVGELF
TRBJ2-6	TRBV19	ASRKSNSGANVLT
TRBJ1-1	TRBV2	ASSGQGGTEAS
TRBJ1-2	TRBV7-6	ASSLAAGSGYT